Following are 20 T cell receptor beta chains from one sample sequenced in a study of blood T cell repertoires in COVID-19. This table comes from immunoSEQ multiplex PCR, and its TCRdb copy is limited to in-frame clones, with some not included. The sample includes approximately 180,000 clones, over 75% of them seen just once. The sequencing input was peripheral blood. All receptors derive from a man aged 45-65 years with acute or convalescent COVID-19.

The chain combines TRBV29-1 with TRBJ1-2; tentative D call: TRBD1 (5 bases). From germline, CDR1 is SQVTM and CDR2 ANQGSEA. V lost 6 bases, J lost 4 bases, and 21 bases lay in between. CDR3 size: 15 residues. Here the CDR3 reads CSVLAGGSSGYGYTF. As DNA, the CDR3 is TGCAGCGTCCTAGCTGGGGGGAGTAGCGGCTATGGCTACACCTTC.

This CDR3 reads CASSLSGQGPLHF. In nucleotides, the CDR3 is TGTGCCAGCAGTTTATCTGGACAGGGTCCCCTCCACTTT. The genes are TRBV27 and TRBJ1-6, with 8 bases aligning to TRBD1. The trim removed 0 bases at V and 13 bases at J, leaving 2 bases unmatched. The CDR3 has 13 residues. In germline, CDR1 is MNHEY, CDR2 SMNVEV (reference sequence).

This clone is a singleton in its sample. The V call is TRBV28, the J call TRBJ2-2; 9 nucleotides match TRBD1. With 6 bases clipped from V and 5 bases from J, the junction kept 7 bases outside the gene matches. The CDR3 sequence is 15 residues long. Germline V gene lookup returns CDR1 MDHEN and CDR2 SYDVKM. The chain's CDR3 is CASSQQGARTGELFF. The CDR3 bases are TGTGCCAGCAGCCAACAGGGGGCGAGGACCGGGGAGCTGTTTTTT.

The CDR3 here is CASSLNSASGANTGELFF. DNA of the CDR3: TGCGCCAGCAGCTTGAACTCGGCTAGCGGGGCCAACACCGGGGAGCTGTTTTTT. This sequence joins TRBV5-1 and TRBJ2-2; 9 nucleotides align to TRBD2. CDR1 and CDR2 from the germline V gene are SGHRS and YFSETQ. The CDR3 covers 18 residues. The J segment lost 2 bases and the V segment lost 1 base, leaving 9 bases of the junction unmatched.

The chain uses TRBV4-3 and TRBJ1-4; D gene ambiguous. The CDR3 length is 15 residues. Germline CDR1 is LGHNA and CDR2 is YSLEER. Trimming took off 5 bases at V and 1 base at J, with 11 bases between the two ends. DNA of the CDR3: TGCGCCAGCAGCGTCGAGGCGGAAACTAATGAAAAACTGTTTTTT. It encodes CASSVEAETNEKLFF.

The J gene is TRBJ2-7, the V gene TRBV5-8, with TRBD2 matching over 12 bases. The germline CDR1 and CDR2 sequences are SGHTS and YDEGEE. The CDR3 contains 14 residues. The ends lost 2 bases at V and 5 bases at J; junction bases unmatched: 2. This chain's CDR3 is CASSLLAGGNEQYV. The CDR3 DNA reads TGTGCCAGCAGCTTACTAGCGGGGGGAAACGAGCAGTACGTC.

This clone has more than one count but fewer than ten. V gene TRBV2 combines with J gene TRBJ1-5, with 9 nucleotides matching TRBD1. Per the germline V gene, CDR1 is SNHLY and CDR2 is FYNNEI. CDR3 length: 15 residues. With 5 bases clipped from V and 6 bases from J, the junction kept 8 bases outside the gene matches. In DNA form, the CDR3 reads TGTGCCAGCAGTCAAACAGGGGGCCGGCGTCAGCCCCAGCATTTT. It specifies CASSQTGGRRQPQHF.

V and J are TRBV6-1 and TRBJ2-5; perhaps TRBD1 as D (7 bases). This CDR3 is 14 amino acids long. Per the germline V gene, CDR1 is MNHNS and CDR2 is SASEGT. The ends were cut back, 3 bases at V and 4 bases at J, with 12 bases in the middle. CDR3 protein: CASSEGRGAETQYF. The DNA for the CDR3 is TGTGCCAGCAGTGAGGGCAGGGGGGCAGAGACCCAGTACTTC.

This rearrangement joins TRBV28 to TRBJ2-2, with 13 bases lining up with TRBD2. Germline values: CDR1 MDHEN, CDR2 SYDVKM. CDR3 length equals 18 residues. The junction had 12 bases not matched to a gene; V was cut back by 6 bases and J by 5 bases. CDR3 in amino acids: CASRRGLAGSGGTGELFF. CDR3 bases: TGTGCCAGCAGGAGGGGACTAGCGGGATCGGGGGGAACCGGGGAGCTGTTTTTT.

The sample holds a few counts of this clone. J is TRBJ2-7 and V is TRBV5-1, with unresolved D. Per germline, CDR1 SGHRS and CDR2 YFSETQ. V was clipped by 0 bases and J by 3 bases, with 13 bases between them. There are 15 residues in the CDR3. The CDR3 nucleotides are TGCGCCAGCAGCTTGGAACCGGATCACTACTACGAGCAGTACTTC. Amino acids: CASSLEPDHYYEQYF. Full variable domain (rest looked up from reference TRBV5-1 and TRBJ2-7): KAGVTQTPRYLIKTRGQQVTLSCSPISGHRSVSWYQQTPGQGLQFLFEYFSETQRNKGNFPGRFSGRQFSNSRSEMNVSTLELGDSALYLCASSLEPDHYYEQYFGPGTRLTVT.

This clone was counted ten times or more. The V call is TRBV24-1, the J call TRBJ2-2; 8 nucleotides line up with TRBD1. Trimming cost V 1 base and J 1 base; bases outside gene matches: 1. CDR1 and CDR2 (germline): KGHDR, SFDVKD. This CDR3 has 16 amino acids. The CDR3 DNA follows: TGTGCCACCAGTGATTTCGGGACAGGGAACACCGGGGAGCTGTTTTTT. It translates to CATSDFGTGNTGELFF.

V usage is TRBV3-1 (or the pseudogene TRBV3-2) and J usage is TRBJ1-1; no definite D call. V gave up 0 bases and J gave up 1 base, with 6 bases separating them. Germline V gives CDR1 LGHDT, CDR2 YNNKEL (reference sequence). The CDR3 sequence is 14 residues long. The CDR3 nucleotides read TGTGCCAGCAGCCAAGAGTATCGGAACACTGAAGCTTTCTTT. Translated: CASSQEYRNTEAFF.

The CDR3 protein is CASSPPGVTGANVLTF. The DNA of the CDR3 is TGTGCCAGTAGTCCCCCCGGGGTTACTGGGGCCAACGTCCTGACTTTC. V usage is TRBV19 and J usage is TRBJ2-6; maybe TRBD2 (5 bases). In germline, CDR1 is LNHDA, CDR2 SQIVND (reference sequence). This CDR3 comprises 16 residues. V was clipped by 5 bases and J by 2 bases, with 13 bases between them. Together with reference TRBV19 and TRBJ2-6, the CDR3 gives the full variable domain: DGGITQSPKYLFRKEGQNVTLSCEQNLNHDAMYWYRQDPGQGLRLIYYSQIVNDFQKGDIAEGYSVSREKKESFPLTVTSAQKNPTAFYLCASSPPGVTGANVLTFGAGSRLTVL.

The chain has TRBV3-1 (or the pseudogene TRBV3-2) and TRBJ2-1, with 7 bases fitting TRBD2. Germline loops: CDR1 LGHDT, CDR2 YNNKEL (reference sequence). The CDR3 sequence is 13 residues long. Unmatched junction bases numbered 5, after V lost 0 bases and J lost 12 bases. DNA for the CDR3: TGTGCCAGCAGCCAAGATTCGGGGGAGGGGCAGTTCTTC. It is translated as CASSQDSGEGQFF.

This clone was found a few times. The rearrangement links TRBV10-3 to TRBJ1-1, with D tentatively TRBD1 (5 bases). This CDR3 has 16 amino acids. CDR1 and CDR2 (germline): ENHRY, SYGVKD. Trimming removed 6 bases at V and 0 bases at J, with 17 bases between. As DNA, the CDR3 is TGTGCCATCAGCCGTCCCGGACGACAGATGAACACTGAAGCTTTCTTT. This codes for CAISRPGRQMNTEAFF.

The rearrangement joins TRBV7-2 to TRBJ2-1; TRBD2 aligns across 10 bases. The CDR3 spans 17 residues. Germline V CDR1 and CDR2: SGHTA, FQGNSA. The junction had 12 bases not matched to a gene; V was cut back by 5 bases and J by 5 bases. For the CDR3, the DNA is TGTGCCAGCAGCCCACAGCGAGCGGGAGGGGTCCACAATGAGCAGTTCTTC. Protein product: CASSPQRAGGVHNEQFF.

This chain connects TRBV7-2 to TRBJ2-3, with TRBD2 matching over 11 bases. V was clipped by 5 bases and J by 4 bases; unmatched bases: 5. Germline V gene lookup returns CDR1 SGHTA and CDR2 FQGNSA. This CDR3 is 15 amino acids long. CDR3 bases: TGTGCCAGCAGCCTCCTAGCGGGAGGTTCAGATACGCAGTATTTT. As protein: CASSLLAGGSDTQYF.

This chain joins TRBV2 and TRBJ1-1; D possibly corresponds to TRBD1 (6 bases). The CDR3 sequence is 14 residues long. Germline CDR1 is SNHLY and CDR2 is FYNNEI. The V and J ends lost 7 bases and 4 bases respectively, with 16 bases between them. CDR3 amino acids: CASTLQGSRTEAFF. CDR3 in DNA: TGTGCCAGCACCCTACAGGGCTCGCGCACTGAAGCTTTCTTT.

A word on this clone: Given a much more abundant clone one base away, this may be a read error. Other DNA variants within this sample encode the same CDR3. This CDR3 reads CASRGTGGNQPQHF. The CDR3 region has the DNA TGTGCCAGTAGGGGGACAGGGGGCAATCAGCCCCAGCATTTT. The V and J genes are TRBV19 and TRBJ1-5, with 10 bases matching TRBD1. V dropped 6 bases and J dropped 2; count of bases not matched to a gene: 1. The CDR3 loop spans 14 amino acids. Germline V CDR1 and CDR2: LNHDA, SQIVND (reference sequence).

The gene calls are TRBV24-1 and TRBJ2-3; TRBD2 matches at 8 bases. This CDR3 region has 15 residues. Per the germline V gene, CDR1 is KGHDR and CDR2 is SFDVKD. With V trimmed by 5 bases and J by 1 base, 4 bases remained unmatched. CDR3 protein: CATSVPTSGTDTQYF. The CDR3 bases are TGTGCCACCAGTGTCCCGACTAGCGGCACAGATACGCAGTATTTT.